This TCR beta chain was captured in a study of blood T cell repertoires in COVID-19. Study overall: Sample material is recorded as cDNA or gDNA derived from T cells, B-cell-depleted T cells, or PBMCs.

About this clone: The junction shows a germline mismatch at one end, possibly a read error.

The CDR3 is 11 amino acids. In germline, CDR1 is DFQATT, CDR2 SNEGSKA (reference sequence). Per the authors' pipeline: Reference gene primer amplification gave nucleated cell count estimates. TCRdb keeps only in-frame clones here, not all; method: immunoSEQ multiplex PCR. The V and J calls and clone size are taken from that table; D and trimming were inferred from the DNA. The repertoire holds fewer than 250,000 clones, just under 85% seen once, with 4% in the top ten. Sequencing input: peripheral blood. The sequence was obtained from a man aged 50 or older with acute or convalescent COVID-19. This sequence joins TRBV20-1 and TRBJ1-2, with 7 bases that match TRBD1. CDR3 in DNA: TGCAGTGCTAAACAAGACAGGGCCTACGCCTTC. This encodes CSAKQDRAYAF.